This entry concerns a single T cell receptor beta chain. What it recognizes is unknown. This specimen belongs to a study of T-cell reconstitution after alpha-beta-depleted transplantation in children. Findings and caveats of the study: Newly generated T cells supplied most T-cell counts and diversity one year post-transplant.

As it was prepared, the TCRbeta library received unique molecular identifiers. TCRdb passed the PCR reads through MiXCR, listing each CDR3 protein once. The sample holds around 200,000 distinct CDR3 sequences; roughly a sixth are singletons and the top ten take about 39%. Trimming removed 6 bases from V and 6 bases from J; junction bases left unmatched: 6. The length of the CDR3 is 15 residues. Source: PBMCs, mostly from graft donor cells, taken 360 days after TCRalphabeta/CD19-depleted stem cell transplant. This TCR came from a male patient between 2 and 15 years old who had a stem cell transplant for acute lymphoblastic leukemia, so the T cells may come from the graft donor. The chain combines TRBV12-3 or TRBV12-4 with TRBJ2-1, with 12 bases identical to TRBD2. This CDR3 is CASSRGLAGSNEQFF. In DNA form, the CDR3 reads TGTGCCAGCAGCCGAGGACTAGCGGGGAGCAATGAGCAGTTCTTC.